The T cell receptor beta chain under discussion was sequenced for a study of CD8+CD57+ T cells in acquired aplastic anemia. Study background: Sorted CD4+ and CD8+ cell DNA averaged about 3 ug.

Genomic DNA, the template, was used for profiling of the TCR beta VDJ and CDR3. TCRdb independently ran MiXCR on the reads; one entry per CDR3 protein. The sample holds 200,000 or so distinct CDR3 sequences; 64% are singletons and the top ten take about 45%. This clonotype showed up just once. Its cognate antigen is unknown. Deletions cut 3 bases from V and 0 bases from J, with 8 bases between. The CDR3 consists of 14 residues. Germline V gene sequence: CDR1 ENHRY, CDR2 SYGVKD. Findings and limits, study-wide: Patients and controls shared 25 to 30 CD8+ CDR3 sequences. Patients and controls were not found to differ significantly in CD8+ Simpson's diversity.

The TCR sequence derives from a human donor with severe aplastic anemia or a healthy control (not recorded which). The chain recombines TRBV10-3 with TRBJ1-1, with no clear D. The specimen sequenced was sorted CD4+, CD8+, or CD8+CD57+ T cells (not recorded which) from PBMCs. DNA of the CDR3: TGTGCCATCAGTGATAGTCTCATGAACACTGAAGCTTTCTTT. Translating it yields CAISDSLMNTEAFF.